This is a list of T cell receptor beta chains from one sample in a study of beta chain features in type 1 diabetes. Here immunoSEQ multiplex PCR was the method, and the copy in TCRdb shows in-frame clones only, minus some. Among under 300,000 clones listed, about 15% were seen once. Material for sequencing was naive CD4+ T cells from blood. The receptor source for this set is a young man with type 1 diabetes. Both conserved end residues are part of each CDR3. Fields, in order: CDR3 length, V gene, D gene, clone size, J gene, CDR3 DNA, CDR3 protein. D genes are given only for firm matches. Only part of the rows carry a size: once, few, many, or a class if the clone is expanded.

12	TRBV7-9	TRBD1	few	TRBJ2-5	TGTGCCAGCAGCTTGGGACAGAAGACCCAGTACTTC	CASSLGQKTQYF
14	TRBV5-6	-	few	TRBJ2-5	TGTGCCAGCAGCTCCCTACAGGGTTTGGAGACCCAGTACTTC	CASSSLQGLETQYF
15	TRBV9	TRBD1	-	TRBJ1-1	TGTGCCAGCAGCCCACGACAGGGAAAGGACACTGAAGCTTTCTTT	CASSPRQGKDTEAFF
13	TRBV14	-	-	TRBJ2-3	TGTGCCAGCAGCCAAGATAGAACAGATACGCAGTATTTT	CASSQDRTDTQYF
14	TRBV9	TRBD2	-	TRBJ2-5	TGTGCCAGCAGCGCTCTAGCGGGAGTAGAGACCCAGTACTTC	CASSALAGVETQYF
17	TRBV19	-	few	TRBJ2-2	TGTGCCAGTAAGCGCGACCGGACAGCGGAAAACACCGGGGAGCTGTTTTTT	CASKRDRTAENTGELFF
18	TRBV7-8	TRBD2	few	TRBJ2-5	TGTGCCAGCAGCTTAGTTTCTAGCGGGAGGGCCCGGGGAGAGACCCAGTACTTC	CASSLVSSGRARGETQYF
14	TRBV7-2	-	few	TRBJ2-3	TGTGCCAGCAGCCCCGGGACTGCCACAGATACGCAGTATTTT	CASSPGTATDTQYF
17	TRBV7-9	-	-	TRBJ2-1	TGTGCCAGCAGCTTACGTATGAGAGCTGCTACCTACAATGAGCAGTTCTTC	CASSLRMRAATYNEQFF
16	TRBV23-1	-	many	TRBJ2-1	TGCGCCAGCAGTCAATGTCCGGGTAGTCACTACAATGAGCAGTTCTTC	CASSQCPGSHYNEQFF
16	TRBV4-2	TRBD2	few	TRBJ2-7	TGTGCCAGCAGCCAAGGTCCGGGGGAGGGCCCCCACGAGCAGTACTTC	CASSQGPGEGPHEQYF
13	TRBV5-4	TRBD1	-	TRBJ1-2	TGTGCCAGCAGCACCGGACAGGGCTTGCGCTACACCTTC	CASSTGQGLRYTF
16	TRBV10-1	TRBD2	-	TRBJ2-3	TGCGCCAGCAGCAGATCTAGCGGGGTGGAGACAGATACGCAATATTTT	CASSRSSGVETDTQYF
13	TRBV4-1	TRBD1	few	TRBJ1-2	TGCGCCAGCAGCCGGGGACAGGGTAATGGCTACACCTTC	CASSRGQGNGYTF
15	TRBV5-1	-	few	TRBJ2-5	TGCGCCAGCAGCTCCCTCTCAGGGGGAGGCGAGACCCAGTACTTC	CASSSLSGGGETQYF
15	TRBV6-5	-	few	TRBJ1-2	TGTGCCAGCAGTTACGAACAGGGAGCTAACTATGGCTACACCTTC	CASSYEQGANYGYTF
15	TRBV4-1	TRBD1	-	TRBJ2-5	TGCGCCAGCAGCCAAGTAGGGACAGGGGGAGAGACCCAGTACTTC	CASSQVGTGGETQYF
12	TRBV6-5	TRBD1	once	TRBJ1-4	TGTGCCAGCACCAGGACAGGGGAAAAACTGTTTTTT	CASTRTGEKLFF
18	TRBV15	-	few	TRBJ2-3	TGTGCCACCAGCAGAGATAGGACAGTATTTTTTCGGTCAGATACGCAGTATTTT	CATSRDRTVFFRSDTQYF
15	TRBV18	-	-	TRBJ2-7	TGTGCCAGCTCACCGGGCCGCCGGAATTCCTACGAGCAGTACTTC	CASSPGRRNSYEQYF